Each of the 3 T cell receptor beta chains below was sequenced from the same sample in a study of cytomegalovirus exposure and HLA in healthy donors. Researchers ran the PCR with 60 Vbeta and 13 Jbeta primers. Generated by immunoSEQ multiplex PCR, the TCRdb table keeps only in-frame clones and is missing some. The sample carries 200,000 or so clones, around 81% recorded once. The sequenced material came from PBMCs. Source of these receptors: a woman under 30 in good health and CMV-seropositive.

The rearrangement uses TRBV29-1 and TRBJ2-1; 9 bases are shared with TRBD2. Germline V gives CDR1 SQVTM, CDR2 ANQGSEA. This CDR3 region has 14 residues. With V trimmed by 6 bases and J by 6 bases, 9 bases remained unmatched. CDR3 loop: CSVGTSSGFNEQFF. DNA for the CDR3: TGCAGCGTGGGGACTAGCAGCGGTTTCAATGAGCAGTTCTTC.

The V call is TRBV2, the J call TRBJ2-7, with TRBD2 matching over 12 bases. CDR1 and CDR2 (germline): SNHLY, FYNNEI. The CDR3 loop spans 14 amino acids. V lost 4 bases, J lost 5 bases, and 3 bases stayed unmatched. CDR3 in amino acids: CASSVLAGGNEQYF. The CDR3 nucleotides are TGTGCCAGCAGTGTACTAGCGGGGGGCAACGAGCAGTACTTC.

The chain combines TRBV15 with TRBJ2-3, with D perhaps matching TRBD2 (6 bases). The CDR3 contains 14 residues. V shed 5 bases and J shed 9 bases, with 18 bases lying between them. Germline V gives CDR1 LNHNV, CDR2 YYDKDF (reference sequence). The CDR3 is CATSSLGGPMTQYF. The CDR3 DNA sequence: TGTGCCACCAGCTCCCTCGGGGGTCCAATGACGCAGTATTTT.